This paragraph reports one T cell receptor (beta chain). In the source study's methods: The authors estimated nucleated cell counts from reference gene primer amplification. Only in-frame clones appear in the TCRdb table, and some are missing; sequencing was by immunoSEQ multiplex PCR. The D gene and trimming were derived from the DNA, and the V and J assignments and clone size from that table. The sample contains about 190,000 clones, more than 70% of which appear only once. The data were obtained in a study of blood T cell repertoires in COVID-19. The overall study: Material from acute and convalescent COVID-19 was sourced from the United States, Italy and Spain.

Individuals drawn from approximately 22 US areas were about 18 to 90 years old. V lost 5 bases, J lost 4 bases, and 6 bases stayed unmatched. CDR1 and CDR2 (germline): SGHTA, FQGTGA. This CDR3 contains 16 residues. Specimen: PBMCs or T cells enriched from blood (not recorded which). V and J are TRBV7-3 and TRBJ2-5; 14 bases map to TRBD2. This TCR derives from a man aged 40-50 years with acute COVID-19. The CDR3 nucleotides read TGTGCCAGCAGCCCGGGACTAGCGGGAGTCTTAGAGACCCAGTACTTC. Translating gives CASSPGLAGVLETQYF. Complete variable domain (other parts from reference TRBV7-3 and TRBJ2-5): GAGVSQTPSNKVTEKGKYVELRCDPISGHTALYWYRQSLGQGPEFLIYFQGTGAADDSGLPNDRFFAVRPEGSVSTLKIQRTERGDSAVYLCASSPGLAGVLETQYFGPGTRLLVL.